One and the same sample provided the 20 T cell receptor beta chains below, sequenced in a study of cytomegalovirus exposure and HLA in healthy donors (dated by TCRdb to about 2017). Preparation of the library involved the immunoSEQ multiplex PCR assay. TCRdb's version of the immuneACCESS table is confined to in-frame rearrangements and falls short of the full clone set. An unresolved V gene accounts for under half of the shortfall where checked; the remainder is of unknown origin. For this sample there are some 210,000 clones; more than 75% appear just once. Approximately 2% of the sample is in the top ten clones. The sample consisted of PBMCs. All receptors derive from a young woman in good health and CMV-seropositive.

V is TRBV29-1 and J is TRBJ2-5; TRBD2 aligns across 7 bases. V gave up 0 bases and J gave up 4 bases; unmatched junction bases: 5. The CDR3 is made up of 14 amino acids. Germline V gene lookup returns CDR1 SQVTM and CDR2 ANQGSEA. In DNA, the CDR3 is TGCAGCGTTGAAGATCCGGGGGGTGGAGAGACCCAGTACTTC. It codes for CSVEDPGGGETQYF.

The CDR3 is CASSLSDRAGEAFF. CDR3 bases: TGTGCCAGCAGTTTATCGGACAGGGCCGGTGAAGCTTTCTTT. The chain couples TRBV27 to TRBJ1-1; 8 positions agree with TRBD1. V shed 0 bases, J shed 7 bases, and the junction held 4 bases outside the gene matches. Germline V CDR1 and CDR2: MNHEY, SMNVEV (reference sequence). This CDR3 is built from 14 residues.

This clone came up a few times. J is TRBJ1-2 and V is TRBV4-1, with D perhaps TRBD1 (5 bases). Deletions cut 1 base from V and 5 bases from J, with 14 bases between. Germline assignment: CDR1 MGHRA and CDR2 YSYEKL. The CDR3 extends over 15 amino acids. The CDR3 is CASSQVARGGYGYTF. CDR3 sequence (DNA): TGCGCCAGCAGCCAAGTAGCGAGGGGAGGTTATGGCTACACCTTC.

As to this clone: This sample includes further DNA sequences coding for the same CDR3. This sequence joins TRBV28 and TRBJ2-2; D is ambiguous. The V end was cut by 1 base, the J end by 0 bases, with 3 bases between. There are 14 residues in the CDR3. Germline values: CDR1 MDHEN, CDR2 SYDVKM. CDR3 sequence reads: CASSLSANTGELFF. CDR3 coding DNA: TGTGCCAGCAGTTTATCCGCGAACACCGGGGAGCTGTTTTTT.

The rearrangement joins TRBV19 to TRBJ1-3, with a possible D match to TRBD1 (5 bases). Germline-derived CDR1 and CDR2 are LNHDA and SQIVND (reference sequence). V was clipped by 10 bases and J by 2 bases, with 15 bases between them. The CDR3 loop spans 14 amino acids. This CDR3 reads CATTGGSPGNTIYF. In nucleotides, the CDR3 is TGTGCCACCACGGGGGGGTCCCCTGGAAACACCATATATTTT.

The chain is built from TRBV9 and TRBJ2-7, with 12 bases that match TRBD2. Germline-derived CDR1 and CDR2 are SGDLS and YYNGEE. The CDR3 has 16 residues. With 4 bases clipped from V and 5 bases from J, the junction kept 10 bases outside the gene matches. The CDR3 is CASSPYGLAGQDEQYF. The CDR3 DNA reads TGTGCCAGCAGCCCTTACGGACTAGCGGGACAGGACGAGCAGTACTTC.

This sequence joins TRBV5-6 and TRBJ2-3; the D gene is possibly TRBD1 (6 bases). V lost 3 bases to trimming and J lost 0 bases, with 14 bases between them. In germline, CDR1 is SGHDT, CDR2 YYEEEE. The CDR3 covers 16 residues. CDR3: CASSWGTTGSTDTQYF. CDR3 DNA: TGTGCCAGCAGCTGGGGAACGACAGGTAGCACAGATACGCAGTATTTT.

This sequence joins TRBV7-9 and TRBJ1-5; 8 nucleotides match TRBD1. The V gene end was trimmed by 1 base and the J gene end by 9 bases; junction bases not matched to a gene: 8. The germline V gene encodes CDR1 SEHNR and CDR2 FQNEAQ (reference sequence). The CDR3 is 15 amino acids. This CDR3 is CASSLETGAATPQHF. For the CDR3, the DNA is TGTGCCAGCAGCTTAGAGACAGGGGCCGCGACGCCCCAGCATTTT.

The gene calls are TRBV9 and TRBJ2-2, with 9 bases aligning to TRBD1. Germline trimming cut 2 bases from V and 4 bases from J; bases unmatched to any gene: 9. The germline V gene has CDR1 SGDLS and CDR2 YYNGEE. This CDR3 is built from 17 residues. The CDR3 sequence is CASSVDRGVESTGELFF. CDR3 DNA sequence: TGTGCCAGCAGCGTGGACAGGGGAGTTGAGAGCACCGGGGAGCTGTTTTTT.

This chain's CDR3 is CASSPAGANYNEQFF. CDR3 coding DNA: TGTGCCAGCAGTCCAGCGGGAGCCAACTACAATGAGCAGTTCTTC. The chain carries TRBV27 and TRBJ2-1, with 8 bases that match TRBD2. V lost 5 bases and J lost 3; bases outside the gene matches: 6. The germline CDR1 and CDR2 sequences are MNHEY and SMNVEV (reference sequence). The length of the CDR3 is 15 residues.

The V call is TRBV6-5, the J call TRBJ1-2; 7 nucleotides line up with TRBD1. The CDR3 is 12 residues long. The V and J ends lost 11 bases and 1 base, in that order; junction bases with no gene match: 4. Germline V gene lookup returns CDR1 MNHEY and CDR2 SVGAGI. The CDR3 region has the DNA TGTGCCTCCGGGACAGTTAACTATGGCTACACCTTC. It specifies CASGTVNYGYTF.

This rearrangement joins TRBV11-2 to TRBJ1-2, with TRBD1 as a possible D gene (6 bases). The CDR3 has 12 residues. Between the trimmed V and J ends, which lost 5 bases and 8 bases, there was a span of 12 bases. Germline CDR1 and CDR2: SGHAT and FQNNGV. CDR3 protein: CASSLGRGGYTF. CDR3 sequence (DNA): TGTGCCAGCAGCCTGGGAAGGGGGGGCTACACCTTC.

Here the CDR3 DNA reads TGCGCCAGCAGCCAAGACAATCCCCCCGGGGAGCTGTTTTTT. As protein: CASSQDNPPGELFF. This rearrangement joins TRBV4-1 to TRBJ2-2; D ambiguous. Per germline, CDR1 MGHRA and CDR2 YSYEKL. Trimming cost V 0 bases and J 6 bases, with 8 bases left between them. This CDR3 region has 14 residues.

CDR3 sequence: CASRPGTGVGTQYF. The CDR3 nucleotides are TGTGCCAGCCGGCCGGGGACAGGTGTGGGGACCCAGTACTTC. This rearrangement joins TRBV19 to TRBJ2-5; 8 bases line up with TRBD1. V shed 9 bases, J shed 7 bases, and the junction held 13 bases outside the gene matches. The germline CDR1 and CDR2 sequences are LNHDA and SQIVND (reference sequence). This CDR3 contains 14 residues.

The chain recombines TRBV6-5 with TRBJ2-1, with 11 bases lining up with TRBD2. Germline-derived CDR1 and CDR2 are MNHEY and SVGAGI. J was trimmed by 3 bases and V by 4 bases; bases with no gene match: 5. The CDR3 covers 16 residues. Written as DNA, the CDR3 is TGTGCCAGCAGTTCAATAGCGGGAGGGTACTACAATGAGCAGTTCTTC. Translating it yields CASSSIAGGYYNEQFF.

The genes are TRBV15 and TRBJ2-7, with D perhaps TRBD2 (6 bases). The CDR3 has 15 residues. V gave up 0 bases and J gave up 2 bases, with 11 bases separating them. Germline CDR1 is LNHNV and CDR2 is YYDKDF (reference sequence). CDR3 region: CATSREYSGTYEQYF. DNA of the CDR3: TGTGCCACCAGCAGAGAATATAGCGGTACCTACGAGCAGTACTTC.

The V call is TRBV27, the J call TRBJ2-1; 9 nucleotides line up with TRBD2. V dropped 6 bases and J dropped 6; count of bases not matched to a gene: 9. Germline lookup yields CDR1 MNHEY and CDR2 SMNVEV (reference sequence). The CDR3 has 15 amino acids. The DNA of the CDR3 is TGTGCCAGCAGACGTAGCGGGAGTACATTCAATGAGCAGTTCTTC. Translated, it gives CASRRSGSTFNEQFF.

This chain joins TRBV19 and TRBJ1-5; no clear D. Per germline, CDR1 LNHDA and CDR2 SQIVND (reference sequence). V was clipped by 2 bases and J by 2 bases, with 7 bases between them. This CDR3 comprises 14 residues. In DNA, the CDR3 is TGTGCCAGTAGTATACCTCAGGGCAATCAGCCCCAGCATTTT. Translating gives CASSIPQGNQPQHF.

This chain links TRBV7-9 with TRBJ2-2; maybe TRBD2 (6 bases). Looked up from germline, CDR1 is SEHNR and CDR2 is FQNEAQ (reference sequence). The CDR3 length is 16 residues. V was pared by 4 bases and J by 5 bases, with 17 bases between. CDR3 sequence (DNA): TGTGCCAGCAGCTCCCTTGGCGGGAAAGCTACCGGGGAGCTGTTTTTT. This gives the protein CASSSLGGKATGELFF.

This chain connects TRBV28 to TRBJ2-1; D call uncertain. Trimming removed 5 bases from V and 12 bases from J, with 14 bases in between. The CDR3 length is 12 residues. CDR1 is MDHEN, CDR2 SYDVKM, per germline. The CDR3 region is CASSALSQRQFF. In nucleotides, the CDR3 is TGTGCCAGCAGTGCCCTTAGCCAAAGGCAGTTCTTC.